Given below is one T cell receptor (beta chain) in context. What it binds is not known. The same CDR3 can be traced to other DNA sequences in this sample. Naive CD8 cells, CD45RO-negative and positively selected for CCR7, excluded terminally differentiated effector memory CD45RA+ cells. Produced via immunoSEQ multiplex PCR; TCRdb's table is partial and in-frame only. Of about 2 million clones in the sample, about 95% were seen once. This sample was included in a study of shared clonotypes between healthy human individuals. Regarding the study as a whole: It was observed that around 5% of naive CD4 clonotypes were shared across a handful of donors.

V lost 0 bases and J 1 base, leaving 6 bases between the germline ends. CDR3 length equals 14 residues. Germline-derived CDR1 and CDR2 are MNHEY and SVGAGI. Sequencing used naive CD8+ T cells sorted from blood. This TCR was sampled from a man aged 18 to 29 in good health. This rearrangement joins TRBV6-5 to TRBJ2-5; D unclear. CDR3 in amino acids: CASSYSALQETQYF. CDR3 nucleotides: TGTGCCAGCAGTTACTCTGCCCTCCAAGAGACCCAGTACTTC.